The clone carrying this T cell receptor beta chain was observed a handful of times. This sample is drawn from a study of blood T cell repertoires in COVID-19. Sequencing was performed with immunoSEQ multiplex PCR; in TCRdb, only in-frame clones are kept and a portion is missing. This table has fewer than 150,000 clones, approximately 80% appearing once. The material sequenced was peripheral blood. The TCR comes from a woman in her 40s with acute or convalescent COVID-19.

The CDR3 here is CASSLRGTGRQPQHF. CDR3 coding DNA: TGTGCCAGCAGCCTCCGCGGGACAGGGAGGCAGCCCCAGCATTTT. The genes are TRBV6-5 and TRBJ1-5; 9 nucleotides match TRBD1. Trimming cost V 6 bases and J 7 bases; bases outside gene matches: 10. Per the germline V gene, CDR1 is MNHEY and CDR2 is SVGAGI. The CDR3 totals 15 residues.